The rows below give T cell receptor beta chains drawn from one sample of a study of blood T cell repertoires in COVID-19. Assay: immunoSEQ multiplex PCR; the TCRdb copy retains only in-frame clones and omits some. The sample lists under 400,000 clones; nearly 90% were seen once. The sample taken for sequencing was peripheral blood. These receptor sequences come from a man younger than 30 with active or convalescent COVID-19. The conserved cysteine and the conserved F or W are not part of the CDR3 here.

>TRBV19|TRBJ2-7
ASSTGTARTYEQY
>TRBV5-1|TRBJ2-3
ASSVGQGAYTDTQY
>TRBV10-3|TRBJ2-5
ASAIGLAGAETQY
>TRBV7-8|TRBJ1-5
ASSRPGQGNQPQH
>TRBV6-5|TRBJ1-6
ASRRQGQESPLH
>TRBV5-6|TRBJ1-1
ASSLAGRPMNTEAF
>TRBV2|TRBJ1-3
ASSEGDRETGNTIY
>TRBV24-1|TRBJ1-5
ATSDSGDGRIQH
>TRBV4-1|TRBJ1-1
ASSPRDREGTEAF
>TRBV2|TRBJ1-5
ASSEALRGGNQPQH
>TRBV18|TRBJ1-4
ASSPGEATNEKLF
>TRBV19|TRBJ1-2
ASSRTGTDYTVNYGYT
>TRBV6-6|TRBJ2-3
ASSPEADTQY
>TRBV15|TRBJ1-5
ATRDPGPQH
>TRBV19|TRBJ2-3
ASSMRTGSLGDTQY
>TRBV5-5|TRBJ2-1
ASSLAPRSSYNEQF
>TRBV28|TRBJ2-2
ASRAGGPNTGELF
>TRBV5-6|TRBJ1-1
ATTWSGINTEAF
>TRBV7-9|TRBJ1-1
ASRPQGIGTEAF
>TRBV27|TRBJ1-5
ASRHSRQEGNQPQH
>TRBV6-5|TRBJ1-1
ASSSPGQANTEAF
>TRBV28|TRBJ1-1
ASSLPGPGGNTEAF
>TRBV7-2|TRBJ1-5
ASSSPTGGAGQPQH
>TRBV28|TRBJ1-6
ASSLGVTETVWSPLH
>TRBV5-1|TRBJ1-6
ASSQTGGDYNSPLH
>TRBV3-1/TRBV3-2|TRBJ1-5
ASSQRDQPQH
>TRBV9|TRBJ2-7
ASSVRASGSNEQY
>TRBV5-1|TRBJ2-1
ASSLGLAWNEQF
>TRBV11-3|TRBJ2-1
ASSLTGTGGFNEQF
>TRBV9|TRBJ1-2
ASSVDREGTGRGYT
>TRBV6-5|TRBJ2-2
ASSYEVANTGELF
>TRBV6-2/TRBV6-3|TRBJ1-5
ASSYPTGARQPQH
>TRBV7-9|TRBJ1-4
ASRDSLFFNEKLF
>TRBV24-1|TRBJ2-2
ATSVVSGGRNTGELF
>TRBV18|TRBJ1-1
ASSPGTGDILSTEAF
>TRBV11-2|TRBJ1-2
ASSEKPGVGGYT
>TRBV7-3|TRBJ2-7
ASSLGGARDEQY
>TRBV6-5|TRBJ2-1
ASSYGYGSGGNEQF
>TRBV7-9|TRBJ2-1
ASSYRGVGF
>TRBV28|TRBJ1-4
ASSPDRKASEKLF
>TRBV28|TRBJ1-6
ASSSIRFGGNSPLH
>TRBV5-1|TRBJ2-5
ASSFVAGVGETQY
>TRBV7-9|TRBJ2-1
ASSPLRLYNEQF
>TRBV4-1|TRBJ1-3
ASSQWQDSSGNTIY
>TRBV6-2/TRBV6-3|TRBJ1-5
ASSPLGQYSNQPQH
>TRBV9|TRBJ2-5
ASSPTPGLALETQY